These 27 T cell receptor beta chains share one sample of origin, sequenced in a study of blood T cell repertoires in COVID-19. Clones were read by immunoSEQ multiplex PCR, and TCRdb kept only the in-frame ones, dropping some. Here the sample spans 50,000 to 65,000 clones, 84% being singletons. Sequencing was done on a sample of peripheral blood. The receptors originated from a man in his fifties or sixties with COVID-19, enrolled during active disease.

The chain carries TRBV5-1 and TRBJ2-5; 11 bases are shared with TRBD2. The V and J ends lost 1 base and 3 bases, in that order; junction bases with no gene match: 2. Germline-derived CDR1 and CDR2 are SGHRS and YFSETQ. The CDR3 spans 15 residues. The CDR3 DNA is TGCGCCAGCAGCTTGCTAGCGGGGGGCGAAGAGACCCAGTACTTC. Amino acids: CASSLLAGGEETQYF.

This clone was observed once. The gene calls are TRBV24-1 and TRBJ2-5, with TRBD1 matching 7 bases. CDR1 and CDR2 (germline): KGHDR, SFDVKD. The CDR3 loop spans 17 amino acids. V was pared by 5 bases and J by 5 bases, with 16 bases of the junction left unmatched. The CDR3 DNA follows: TGTGCCACCAGTGTCGGCTCCGGGACAGCCGTGGAGGAGACCCAGTACTTC. Amino acid sequence: CATSVGSGTAVEETQYF.

V gene TRBV14 combines with J gene TRBJ2-6; 8 bases map to TRBD1. Germline V CDR1 and CDR2: SGHDN, FVKESK. With 5 bases clipped from V and 2 bases from J, the junction kept 14 bases outside the gene matches. The CDR3 runs to 19 residues. As DNA, the CDR3 is TGTGCCAGCAGCTCTAACCTGGTCAGGGGGCTGACTGGGGCCAACGTCCTGACTTTC. Amino acid sequence: CASSSNLVRGLTGANVLTF.

This sequence joins TRBV7-2 and TRBJ2-1; no definite D call. The CDR3 sequence is 15 residues long. The V end lost 6 bases, the J end lost 3 bases, and 15 bases lay between the germline ends. From germline, CDR1 is SGHTA and CDR2 FQGNSA. As DNA, the CDR3 is TGTGCCAGCAGTTCATATTCCGGTAACTACAATGAGCAGTTCTTC. As protein: CASSSYSGNYNEQFF.

This clone has only a few counts. The chain recombines TRBV4-1 with TRBJ2-7; 9 positions agree with TRBD1. This CDR3 region has 14 residues. The germline gives CDR1 MGHRA, CDR2 YSYEKL. The junction had 4 bases not matched to a gene; V was cut back by 5 bases and J by 2 bases. As DNA, the CDR3 is TGCGCCAGCAGCGAGGGACAGGGCCCCTACGAGCAGTACTTC. Translation gives CASSEGQGPYEQYF.

This chain uses TRBV9 with TRBJ2-3, with D unresolved. There are 18 residues in the CDR3. From germline, CDR1 is SGDLS and CDR2 YYNGEE. V was clipped by 0 bases and J by 0 bases, with 17 bases between them. The CDR3 loop reads CASSVEVEVLVSTDTQYF. The CDR3 DNA sequence: TGTGCCAGCAGCGTAGAGGTAGAAGTTCTAGTGAGCACAGATACGCAGTATTTT.

This clone was found a few times. The chain is built from TRBV29-1 and TRBJ2-7; D is unresolved. The CDR3 length is 12 residues. Germline loops: CDR1 SQVTM, CDR2 ANQGSEA. V gave up 4 bases and J gave up 5 bases, with 12 bases separating them. The CDR3 here is CSVAEQRNEQYF. CDR3 DNA sequence: TGCAGCGTTGCGGAGCAGAGGAACGAGCAGTACTTC.

The V call is TRBV18, the J call TRBJ1-5, with TRBD1 as a possible D gene (5 bases). The CDR3 length is 14 residues. Trimming took off 3 bases at V and 4 bases at J, with 10 bases between the two ends. CDR1 is KGHSH and CDR2 is LQKENI in the germline V gene. CDR3 nucleotides: TGTGCCAGCTCACCCCGTAGGGGAAATCAGCCCCAGCATTTT. Protein product: CASSPRRGNQPQHF.

This sequence joins TRBV5-1 and TRBJ2-1, with D perhaps TRBD2 (6 bases). Trimming removed 0 bases from V and 9 bases from J, with 13 bases in between. The CDR3 is made up of 14 amino acids. The germline V gene encodes CDR1 SGHRS and CDR2 YFSETQ. In DNA form, the CDR3 reads TGCGCCAGCAGCTTGGAGGCAGGGAGGAGTGAGCAGTTCTTC. Its protein is CASSLEAGRSEQFF. The full variable domain, with the rest looked up from reference TRBV5-1 and TRBJ2-1, is KAGVTQTPRYLIKTRGQQVTLSCSPISGHRSVSWYQQTPGQGLQFLFEYFSETQRNKGNFPGRFSGRQFSNSRSEMNVSTLELGDSALYLCASSLEAGRSEQFFGPGTRLTVL.

V and J are TRBV19 and TRBJ2-7, with 7 bases identical to TRBD2. Trimming cost V 4 bases and J 2 bases; bases outside gene matches: 14. Per germline, CDR1 LNHDA and CDR2 SQIVND (reference sequence). The CDR3 is made up of 17 amino acids. CDR3 sequence: CASSKSGTAQTTYEQYF. DNA of the CDR3: TGTGCCAGTAGTAAGAGCGGGACTGCTCAAACCACCTACGAGCAGTACTTC.

The genes are TRBV2 and TRBJ1-5; D unresolved. CDR1 is SNHLY and CDR2 is FYNNEI in the germline V gene. The CDR3 totals 11 residues. V lost 5 bases and J 5 bases, leaving 4 bases between the germline ends. The DNA for the CDR3 is TGTGCCAGCAGTACAGATCAGCCCCAGCATTTT. This translates into CASSTDQPQHF.

The chain is built from TRBV5-1 and TRBJ1-1; D uncertain. Trimming shortened V by 0 bases and J by 3 bases, and 9 bases separated the two germline ends. The CDR3 is 14 amino acids. Germline V lookup: CDR1 SGHRS, CDR2 YFSETQ. The CDR3: CASSLVSGDTEAFF. The CDR3 DNA reads TGCGCCAGCAGCTTGGTGTCGGGAGACACTGAAGCTTTCTTT.

The chain joins TRBV6-1 to TRBJ1-1; unclear D gene. Germline V gives CDR1 MNHNS, CDR2 SASEGT. V lost 2 bases to trimming and J lost 0 bases, with 22 bases between them. There are 19 residues in the CDR3. CDR3 loop: CASSEFQTATTLLNTEAFF. The CDR3, as DNA: TGTGCCAGCAGTGAATTTCAGACCGCTACTACACTCCTGAACACTGAAGCTTTCTTT.

The chain carries TRBV19 and TRBJ1-2; TRBD1 is a possible D gene (6 bases). The CDR3 contains 17 residues. Between the trimmed V and J ends, which lost 3 bases and 7 bases, there was a span of 24 bases. Germline loops: CDR1 LNHDA, CDR2 SQIVND (reference sequence). CDR3 in amino acids: CASSMDRVGQGSVGYTF. In nucleotides, the CDR3 is TGTGCCAGTAGTATGGATCGAGTAGGCCAGGGGAGTGTTGGCTACACCTTC.

The CDR3 sequence: CASRVRGLDTEAFF. Here the CDR3 DNA reads TGTGCCAGTAGGGTCAGGGGGCTTGACACTGAAGCTTTCTTT. The chain joins TRBV19 to TRBJ1-1; 8 bases align to TRBD1. Per germline, CDR1 LNHDA and CDR2 SQIVND (reference sequence). CDR3 length: 14 amino acids. With 6 bases clipped from V and 3 bases from J, the junction kept 6 bases outside the gene matches.

The chain combines TRBV18 with TRBJ1-3; 8 bases are shared with TRBD1. Germline lookup yields CDR1 KGHSH and CDR2 LQKENI. This CDR3 is built from 14 residues. V shed 4 bases and J 3 bases; nucleotides not matched to a gene: 2. The chain's CDR3 is CASSQDRDGNTIYF. The CDR3 DNA reads TGTGCCAGCTCACAGGACAGGGATGGAAACACCATATATTTT.

The chain has TRBV3-1 (or the pseudogene TRBV3-2) and TRBJ1-1; no firm D call. The V and J ends lost 4 bases and 4 bases respectively, with 13 bases between them. CDR3 size: 14 residues. In germline, CDR1 is LGHDT, CDR2 YNNKEL (reference sequence). CDR3 coding DNA: TGTGCCAGCAGCCTTCCCGGTGCAGGCACTGAAGCTTTCTTT. Translated: CASSLPGAGTEAFF.

The chain links TRBV18 to TRBJ2-2; possible D gene TRBD1, 6 bases. V lost 4 bases and J lost 3, with 15 bases in between. The CDR3 runs to 16 residues. Germline V lookup: CDR1 KGHSH, CDR2 LQKENI. CDR3 nucleotide sequence: TGTGCCAGCTCACTCGTTCAGGACAGTCACACCGGGGAGCTGTTTTTT. Translated, it gives CASSLVQDSHTGELFF.

Points on this clone: Other nucleotide sequences in the sample specify the same CDR3. The chain carries TRBV5-6 and TRBJ1-2; D may be TRBD1 (6 bases). The germline gives CDR1 SGHDT, CDR2 YYEEEE. CDR3 length: 12 amino acids. The V end was cut by 3 bases, the J end by 8 bases, with 11 bases between. CDR3 sequence: CASSSGARGYTF. In DNA form, the CDR3 reads TGTGCCAGCAGCTCAGGGGCCAGAGGCTACACCTTC.

This chain connects TRBV7-2 to TRBJ1-1, with a possible D match to TRBD1 (6 bases). The germline V gene encodes CDR1 SGHTA and CDR2 FQGNSA. This CDR3 contains 13 residues. With 4 bases removed from V and 10 bases from J, the gap between germline ends came to 16 bases. CDR3 DNA sequence: TGTGCCAGCAGCTCTGGGGGACAACGGTTAGCTTTCTTT. Residues: CASSSGGQRLAFF.

This clone appeared once. The gene calls are TRBV6-5 and TRBJ2-1; the match to TRBD2 covers 7 bases. The CDR3 spans 14 residues. V shed 0 bases and J 7 bases; nucleotides not matched to a gene: 3. The germline CDR1 and CDR2 sequences are MNHEY and SVGAGI. CDR3: CASSYSTSQNEQFF. The CDR3 coding sequence is TGTGCCAGCAGTTACTCGACTAGCCAGAATGAGCAGTTCTTC.

The genes are TRBV7-9 and TRBJ2-3; 12 bases fit TRBD2. Germline V gene data show CDR1 as SEHNR and CDR2 as FQNEAQ (reference sequence). This CDR3 has 16 residues. V trimming: 5 bases; J trimming: 3 bases; junction bases outside the gene matches: 6. CDR3 DNA sequence: TGTGCCAGCAGCCGCGGACTAGCGGGGACAACAGATACGCAGTATTTT. Protein: CASSRGLAGTTDTQYF. The full variable domain, with the rest looked up from reference TRBV7-9 and TRBJ2-3, is DTGVSQNPRHKITKRGQNVTFRCDPISEHNRLYWYRQTLGQGPEFLTYFQNEAQLEKSRLLSDRFSAERPKGSFSTLEIQRTEQGDSAMYLCASSRGLAGTTDTQYFGPGTRLTVL.

V gene TRBV5-4 combines with J gene TRBJ2-2; D may be TRBD1 (6 bases). With 4 bases removed from V and 2 bases from J, the gap between germline ends came to 15 bases. Germline V gene data show CDR1 as SGHNT and CDR2 as YYREEE (reference sequence). The CDR3 is 16 amino acids. CDR3 region: CASSGPLGGNTGELFF. CDR3 sequence (DNA): TGTGCCAGCAGCGGACCGTTAGGGGGTAACACCGGGGAGCTGTTTTTT.

This clone was seen a handful of times. The chain couples TRBV2 to TRBJ1-3, with D unresolved. Germline V lookup: CDR1 SNHLY, CDR2 FYNNEI. Trimming removed 2 bases from V and 3 bases from J, with 8 bases in between. The CDR3 runs 14 residues. The CDR3 DNA is TGTGCCAGCAGTGAAAGGACTGATGGAAACACCATATATTTT. This translates into CASSERTDGNTIYF. Full variable domain (outside the CDR3, taken from reference TRBV2 and TRBJ1-3): EPEVTQTPSHQVTQMGQEVILRCVPISNHLYFYWYRQILGQKVEFLVSFYNNEISEKSEIFDDQFSVERPDGSNFTLKIRSTKLEDSAMYFCASSERTDGNTIYFGEGSWLTVV.

This clone was observed a handful of times. The chain has TRBV18 and TRBJ1-4; 8 nucleotides match TRBD1. Trimming cost V 3 bases and J 7 bases; bases outside gene matches: 4. The CDR3 totals 14 residues. Germline values: CDR1 KGHSH, CDR2 LQKENI. In DNA form, the CDR3 reads TGTGCCAGCTCACCGGGGACAGGTCCTGAAAAACTGTTTTTT. It codes for CASSPGTGPEKLFF.

Only a few counts were recorded for this clone. The rearrangement joins TRBV5-1 to TRBJ1-5, with D possibly matching TRBD1 (5 bases). V was pared by 4 bases and J by 4 bases, with 9 bases between. Germline CDR1 reads SGHRS; CDR2 reads YFSETQ. The CDR3 has 13 residues. The CDR3 DNA sequence: TGCGCCAGCAGCCCGGGGGGGAATCAGCCCCAGCATTTT. This encodes CASSPGGNQPQHF.

The J gene is TRBJ1-1, the V gene TRBV2; 7 bases are a match to TRBD1. The CDR3 contains 13 residues. Germline V gene data show CDR1 as SNHLY and CDR2 as FYNNEI. The V segment lost 5 bases and the J segment 4 bases; nucleotides outside the gene matches: 4. The CDR3 reads CASSKQGITEAFF. In DNA, the CDR3 is TGTGCCAGCAGTAAACAGGGGATCACTGAAGCTTTCTTT.